The rows below give T cell receptor beta chains drawn from one sample of a study of cytomegalovirus exposure and HLA in healthy donors. The method was immunoSEQ multiplex PCR; TCRdb's version includes in-frame clones alone and lacks a portion of them. The listing records 200,000 to 250,000 clones. Sequenced sample: PBMCs. These receptor sequences come from a girl aged 2-15 years in good health and CMV-seropositive. The conserved cysteine and the conserved F or W are not part of the CDR3 here.

len: 11
v_gene: TRBV6-5
j_gene: TRBJ2-7
CDR3aa: ASSYQGDYEQY

len: 11
v_gene: TRBV5-6
j_gene: TRBJ2-2
CDR3aa: ASSLAGYRELF

len: 13
v_gene: TRBV30
j_gene: TRBJ2-3
CDR3aa: AWSATRGYTDTQY

len: 13
v_gene: TRBV28
j_gene: TRBJ2-7
CDR3aa: ASSPPSGTAYEQY

len: 15
v_gene: TRBV18
j_gene: TRBJ2-1
CDR3aa: ASSPRALAGSNNEQF

len: 14
v_gene: TRBV5-1
j_gene: TRBJ1-5
CDR3aa: ASSFIRGQINQPQH

len: 11
v_gene: TRBV19
j_gene: TRBJ1-5
CDR3aa: ASSPGPNQPQH

len: 11
v_gene: TRBV11-2
j_gene: TRBJ2-4
CDR3aa: ASKAGGLNIQY

len: 15
v_gene: TRBV5-1
j_gene: TRBJ2-5
CDR3aa: ASSLGVDRYQEETQY

len: 13
v_gene: TRBV2
j_gene: TRBJ1-5
CDR3aa: ASSLQGMSNQPQH

len: 12
v_gene: TRBV28
j_gene: TRBJ1-1
CDR3aa: ASPSGKSGTEAF

len: 15
v_gene: TRBV7-2
j_gene: TRBJ2-2
CDR3aa: ASSSEVRRVDTGELF

len: 13
v_gene: TRBV28
j_gene: TRBJ2-7
CDR3aa: ASSPGLAYTYEQY

len: 13
v_gene: TRBV9
j_gene: TRBJ1-5
CDR3aa: ASSVGGQVNQPQH

len: 13
v_gene: TRBV7-9
j_gene: TRBJ2-3
CDR3aa: ASSFLAGGPSTQY

len: 13
v_gene: TRBV2
j_gene: TRBJ2-3
CDR3aa: ASSLTSTLTDTQY

len: 12
v_gene: TRBV18
j_gene: TRBJ2-1
CDR3aa: ASSPEEVYNEQF

len: 14
v_gene: TRBV5-1
j_gene: TRBJ2-6
CDR3aa: ASSDVQGSGANVLT